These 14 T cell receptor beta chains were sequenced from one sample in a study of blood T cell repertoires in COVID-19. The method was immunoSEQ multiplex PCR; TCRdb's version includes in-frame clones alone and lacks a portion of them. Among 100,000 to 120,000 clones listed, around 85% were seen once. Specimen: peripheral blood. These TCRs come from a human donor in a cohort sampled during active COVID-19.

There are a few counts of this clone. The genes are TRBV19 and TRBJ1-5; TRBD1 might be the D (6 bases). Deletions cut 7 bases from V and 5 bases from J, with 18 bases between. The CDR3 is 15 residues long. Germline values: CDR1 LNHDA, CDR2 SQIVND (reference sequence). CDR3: CASNTGWGLYQPQHF. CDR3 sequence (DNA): TGTGCCAGTAACACAGGGTGGGGGCTTTATCAGCCCCAGCATTTT.

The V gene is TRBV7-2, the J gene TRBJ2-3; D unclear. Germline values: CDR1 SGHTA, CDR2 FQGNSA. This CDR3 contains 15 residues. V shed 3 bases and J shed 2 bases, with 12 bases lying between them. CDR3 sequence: CASSFTATDTDTQYF. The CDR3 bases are TGTGCCAGCAGCTTTACTGCTACTGACACAGATACGCAGTATTTT. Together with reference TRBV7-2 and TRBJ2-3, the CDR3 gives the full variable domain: GAGVSQSPSNKVTEKGKDVELRCDPISGHTALYWYRQSLGQGLEFLIYFQGNSAPDKSGLPSDRFSAERTGGSVSTLTIQRTQQEDSAVYLCASSFTATDTDTQYFGPGTRLTVL.

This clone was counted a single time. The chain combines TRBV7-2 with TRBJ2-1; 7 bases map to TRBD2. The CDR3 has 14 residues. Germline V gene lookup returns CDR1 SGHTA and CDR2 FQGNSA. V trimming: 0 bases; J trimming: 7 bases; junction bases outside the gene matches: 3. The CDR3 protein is CASSLAGGENEQFF. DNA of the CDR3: TGTGCCAGCAGCTTAGCGGGGGGGGAGAATGAGCAGTTCTTC.

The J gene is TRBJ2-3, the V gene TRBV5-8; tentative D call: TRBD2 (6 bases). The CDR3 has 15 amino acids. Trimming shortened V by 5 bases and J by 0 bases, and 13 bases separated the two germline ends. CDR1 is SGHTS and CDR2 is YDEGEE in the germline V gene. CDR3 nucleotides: TGTGCCAGCAGTCGACCTGGGACTAGCACAGATACGCAGTATTTT. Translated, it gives CASSRPGTSTDTQYF.

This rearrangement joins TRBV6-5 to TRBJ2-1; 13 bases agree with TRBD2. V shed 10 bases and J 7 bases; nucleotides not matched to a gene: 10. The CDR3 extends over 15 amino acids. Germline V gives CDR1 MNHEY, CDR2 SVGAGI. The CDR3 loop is CAIQSGLAGENEQFF. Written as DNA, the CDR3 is TGTGCCATACAAAGTGGACTAGCGGGGGAAAATGAGCAGTTCTTC.

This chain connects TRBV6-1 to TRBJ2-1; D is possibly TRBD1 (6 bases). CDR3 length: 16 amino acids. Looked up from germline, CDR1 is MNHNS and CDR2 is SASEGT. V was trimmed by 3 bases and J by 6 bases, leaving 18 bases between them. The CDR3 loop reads CASSDHVGVRGNEQFF. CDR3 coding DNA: TGTGCCAGCAGTGACCACGTAGGAGTCAGGGGCAATGAGCAGTTCTTC.

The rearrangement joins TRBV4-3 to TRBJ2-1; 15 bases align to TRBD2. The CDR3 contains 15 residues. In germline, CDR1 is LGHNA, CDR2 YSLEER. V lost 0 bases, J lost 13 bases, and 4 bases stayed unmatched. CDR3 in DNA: TGCGCCAGCAGCCAAGAGGGGACTAGCGGGGGGAATCAGTTCTTC. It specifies CASSQEGTSGGNQFF.

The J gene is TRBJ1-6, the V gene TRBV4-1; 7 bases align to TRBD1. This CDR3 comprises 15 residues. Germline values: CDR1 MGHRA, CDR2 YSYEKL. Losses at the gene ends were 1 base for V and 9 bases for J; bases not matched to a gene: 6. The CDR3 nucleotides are TGCGCCAGCAGCCAAGGTAACAGGGGAACTTCACCCCTCCACTTT. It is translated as CASSQGNRGTSPLHF.

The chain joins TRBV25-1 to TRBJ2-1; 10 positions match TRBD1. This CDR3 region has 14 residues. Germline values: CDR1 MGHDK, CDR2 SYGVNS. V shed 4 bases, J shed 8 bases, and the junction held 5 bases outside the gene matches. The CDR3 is CASSGDRGQDEQFF. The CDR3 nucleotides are TGTGCCAGCAGTGGAGACAGGGGGCAGGATGAGCAGTTCTTC.

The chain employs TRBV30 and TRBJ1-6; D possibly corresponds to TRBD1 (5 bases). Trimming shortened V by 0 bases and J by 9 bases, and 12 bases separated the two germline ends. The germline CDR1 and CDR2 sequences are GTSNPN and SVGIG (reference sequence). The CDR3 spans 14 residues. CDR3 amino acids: CAWSVWTSTSPLHF. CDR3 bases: TGTGCCTGGAGTGTCTGGACATCGACTTCACCCCTCCACTTT.

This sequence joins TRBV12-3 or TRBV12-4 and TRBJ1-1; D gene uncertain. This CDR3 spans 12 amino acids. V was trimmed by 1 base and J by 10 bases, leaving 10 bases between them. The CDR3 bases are TGTGCCAGCAGTTTAGAGAGGTGGGTAGCTTTCTTT. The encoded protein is CASSLERWVAFF.

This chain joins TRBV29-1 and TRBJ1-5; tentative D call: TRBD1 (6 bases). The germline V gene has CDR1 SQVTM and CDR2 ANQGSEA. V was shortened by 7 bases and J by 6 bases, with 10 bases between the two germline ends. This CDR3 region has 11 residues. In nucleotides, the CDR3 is TGCAGCGAATTCAGGGGTCAGCCCCAGCATTTT. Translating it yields CSEFRGQPQHF.

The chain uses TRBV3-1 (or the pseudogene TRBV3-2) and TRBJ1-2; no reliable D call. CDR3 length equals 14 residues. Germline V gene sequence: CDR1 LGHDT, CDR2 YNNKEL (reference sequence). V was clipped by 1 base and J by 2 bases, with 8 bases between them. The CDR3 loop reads CASSQGSGNYGYTF. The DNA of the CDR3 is TGTGCCAGCAGCCAAGGCAGCGGGAACTATGGCTACACCTTC.

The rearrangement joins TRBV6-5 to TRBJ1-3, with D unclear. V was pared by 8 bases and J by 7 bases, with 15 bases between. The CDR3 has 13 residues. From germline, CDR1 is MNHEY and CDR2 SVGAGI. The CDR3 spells CASEPPGGNTIYF. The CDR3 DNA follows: TGTGCCAGCGAACCCCCGGGCGGGAACACCATATATTTT.